The entry that follows covers one TCR beta chain sequence. The sample belongs to a study of blood T cell repertoires in COVID-19. Across the study: The United States, Italy and Spain provided the acute and convalescent COVID-19 samples. From T cells, B-cell-depleted T cells, or PBMCs came the material, which was cDNA or gDNA.

Measured with immunoSEQ multiplex PCR; TCRdb has only the in-frame clones, and not every one. The sample records about 190,000 clones, 88% being singletons. The germline CDR1 and CDR2 sequences are GTSNPN and SVGIG (reference sequence). Trimming took off 3 bases at V and 1 base at J, with 13 bases between the two ends. This CDR3 spans 15 amino acids. Source material: peripheral blood. The TCR was taken from a man aged 25-40 years with acute or convalescent COVID-19. The rearrangement joins TRBV30 to TRBJ1-3; weak D call: TRBD1 (5 bases). The chain's CDR3 is CAWSEQAFSGNTIYF. Written as DNA, the CDR3 is TGTGCCTGGAGCGAACAGGCTTTTTCTGGAAACACCATATATTTT.